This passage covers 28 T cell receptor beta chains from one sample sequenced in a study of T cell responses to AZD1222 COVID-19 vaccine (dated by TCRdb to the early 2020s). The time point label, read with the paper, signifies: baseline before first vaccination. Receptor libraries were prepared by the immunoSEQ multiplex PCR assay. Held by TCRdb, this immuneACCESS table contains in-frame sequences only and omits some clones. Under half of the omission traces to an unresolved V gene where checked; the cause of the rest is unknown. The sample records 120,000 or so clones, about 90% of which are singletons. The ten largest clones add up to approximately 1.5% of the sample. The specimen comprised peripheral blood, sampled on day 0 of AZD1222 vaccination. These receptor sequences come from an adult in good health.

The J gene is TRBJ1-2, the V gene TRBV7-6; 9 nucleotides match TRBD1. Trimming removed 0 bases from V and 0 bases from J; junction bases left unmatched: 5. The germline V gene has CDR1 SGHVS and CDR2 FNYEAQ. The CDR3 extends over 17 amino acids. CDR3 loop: CASSLAATGGTNYGYTF. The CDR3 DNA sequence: TGTGCCAGCAGCTTAGCAGCGACAGGGGGGACTAACTATGGCTACACCTTC.

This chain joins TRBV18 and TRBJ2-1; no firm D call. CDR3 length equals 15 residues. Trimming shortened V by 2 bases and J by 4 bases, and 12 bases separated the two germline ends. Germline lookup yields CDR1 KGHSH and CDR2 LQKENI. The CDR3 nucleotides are TGTGCCAGCTCACCAGTGGGGTACTCATACAATGAGCAGTTCTTC. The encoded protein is CASSPVGYSYNEQFF.

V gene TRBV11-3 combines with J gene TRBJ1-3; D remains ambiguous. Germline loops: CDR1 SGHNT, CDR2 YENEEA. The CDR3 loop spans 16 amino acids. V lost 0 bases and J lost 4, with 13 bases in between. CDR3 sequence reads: CASSLEIGILGNTIYF. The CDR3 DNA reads TGTGCCAGCAGCTTAGAAATCGGCATCCTGGGAAACACCATATATTTT.

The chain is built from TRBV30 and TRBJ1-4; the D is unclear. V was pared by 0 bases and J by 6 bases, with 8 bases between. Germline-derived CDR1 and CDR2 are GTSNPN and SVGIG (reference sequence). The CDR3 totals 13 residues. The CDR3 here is CAWSVRVDEKLFF. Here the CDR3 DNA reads TGTGCCTGGAGTGTACGTGTAGATGAAAAACTGTTTTTT. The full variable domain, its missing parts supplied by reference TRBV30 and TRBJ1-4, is SQTIHQWPATLVQPVGSPLSLECTVEGTSNPNLYWYRQAAGRGLQLLFYSVGIGQISSEVPQNLSASRPQDRQFILSSKKLLLSDSGFYLCAWSVRVDEKLFFGSGTQLSVL.

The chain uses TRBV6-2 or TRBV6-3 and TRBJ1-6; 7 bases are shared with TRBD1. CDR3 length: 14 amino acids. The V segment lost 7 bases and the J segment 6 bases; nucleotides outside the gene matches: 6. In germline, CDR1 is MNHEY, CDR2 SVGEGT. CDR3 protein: CASNPGQSNSPLHF. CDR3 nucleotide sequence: TGTGCCAGCAACCCGGGACAGTCTAATTCACCCCTCCACTTT.

DNA of the CDR3: TGTGCCATCAGTGAGTCGTGGAGAGCGGGAAGGAGCTCCTACGAGCAGTACTTC. Translating it yields CAISESWRAGRSSYEQYF. V is TRBV10-3 and J is TRBJ2-7; 7 nucleotides agree with TRBD2. CDR1 and CDR2 (germline): ENHRY, SYGVKD. J lost 0 bases, V lost 0 bases, and 11 bases had no gene match. The length of the CDR3 is 18 residues.

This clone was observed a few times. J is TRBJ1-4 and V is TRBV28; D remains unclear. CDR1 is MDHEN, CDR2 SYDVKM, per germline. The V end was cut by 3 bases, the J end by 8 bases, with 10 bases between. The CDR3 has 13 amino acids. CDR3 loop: CASSLRSQEKLFF. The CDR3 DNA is TGTGCCAGCAGTTTGAGGTCTCAAGAAAAACTGTTTTTT.

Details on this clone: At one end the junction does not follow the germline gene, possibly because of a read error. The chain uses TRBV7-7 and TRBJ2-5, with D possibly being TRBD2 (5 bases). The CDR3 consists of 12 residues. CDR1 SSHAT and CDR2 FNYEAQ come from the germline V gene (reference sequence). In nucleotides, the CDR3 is TGTGCTAGCAGCACCCCGGGGGAGACCCAGTACTTC. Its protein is CASSTPGETQYF.

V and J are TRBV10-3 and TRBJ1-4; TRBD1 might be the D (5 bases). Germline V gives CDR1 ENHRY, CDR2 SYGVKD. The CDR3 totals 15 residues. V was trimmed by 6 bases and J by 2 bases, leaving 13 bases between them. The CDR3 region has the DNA TGTGCCATCAGCTCTTCGGGGGAGACTAATGAAAAACTGTTTTTT. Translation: CAISSSGETNEKLFF.

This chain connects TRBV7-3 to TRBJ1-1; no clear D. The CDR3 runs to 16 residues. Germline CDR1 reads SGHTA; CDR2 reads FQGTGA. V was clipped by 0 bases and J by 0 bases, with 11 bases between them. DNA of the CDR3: TGTGCCAGCAGCTTAACGCCCTCCGGGGTGAACACTGAAGCTTTCTTT. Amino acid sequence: CASSLTPSGVNTEAFF.

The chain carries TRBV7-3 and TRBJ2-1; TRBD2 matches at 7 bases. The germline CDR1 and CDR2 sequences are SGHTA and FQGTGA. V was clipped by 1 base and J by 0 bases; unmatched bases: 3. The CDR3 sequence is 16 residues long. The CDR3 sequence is CASSLRLAASYNEQFF. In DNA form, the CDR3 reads TGTGCCAGCAGCTTAAGACTAGCAGCCTCCTACAATGAGCAGTTCTTC.

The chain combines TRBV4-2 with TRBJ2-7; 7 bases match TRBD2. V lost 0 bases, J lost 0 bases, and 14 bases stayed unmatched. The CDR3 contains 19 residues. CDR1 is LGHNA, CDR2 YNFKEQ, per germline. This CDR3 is CASSQEGRRGVAGSYEQYF. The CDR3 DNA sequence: TGTGCCAGCAGCCAAGAAGGCCGCCGGGGGGTAGCGGGCTCCTACGAGCAGTACTTC.

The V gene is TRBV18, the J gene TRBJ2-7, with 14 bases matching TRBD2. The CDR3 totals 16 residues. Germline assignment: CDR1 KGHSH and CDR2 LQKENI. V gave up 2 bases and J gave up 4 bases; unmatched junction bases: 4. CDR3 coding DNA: TGTGCCAGCTCACCATCGACTAGCGGGAGGGCGTACGAGCAGTACTTC. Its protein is CASSPSTSGRAYEQYF.

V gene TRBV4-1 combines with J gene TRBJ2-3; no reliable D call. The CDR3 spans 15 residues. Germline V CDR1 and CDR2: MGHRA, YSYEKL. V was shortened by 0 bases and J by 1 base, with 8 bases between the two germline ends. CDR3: CASSQESGGTDTQYF. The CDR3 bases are TGCGCCAGCAGCCAAGAGTCGGGTGGCACAGATACGCAGTATTTT.

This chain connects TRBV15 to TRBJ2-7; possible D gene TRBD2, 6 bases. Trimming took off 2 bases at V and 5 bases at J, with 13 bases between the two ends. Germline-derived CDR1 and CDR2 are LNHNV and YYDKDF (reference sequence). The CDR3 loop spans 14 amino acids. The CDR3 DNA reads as TGTGCCACCAGCAGACCCGGGACTTTTCACGAGCAGTACTTC. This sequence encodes CATSRPGTFHEQYF.

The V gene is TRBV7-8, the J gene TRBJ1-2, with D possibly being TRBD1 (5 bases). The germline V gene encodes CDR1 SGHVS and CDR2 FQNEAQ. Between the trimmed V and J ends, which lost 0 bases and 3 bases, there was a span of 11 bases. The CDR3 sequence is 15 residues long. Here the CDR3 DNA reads TGTGCCAGCAGCTTAGCAGGGGCTGCCTACTATGGCTACACCTTC. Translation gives CASSLAGAAYYGYTF.

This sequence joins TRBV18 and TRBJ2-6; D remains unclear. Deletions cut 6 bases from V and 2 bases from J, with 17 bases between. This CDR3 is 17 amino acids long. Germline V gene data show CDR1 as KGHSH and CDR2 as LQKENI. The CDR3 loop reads CASSPRKGNTGANVLTF. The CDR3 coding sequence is TGTGCCAGCTCGCCCCGGAAAGGTAATACTGGGGCCAACGTCCTGACTTTC.

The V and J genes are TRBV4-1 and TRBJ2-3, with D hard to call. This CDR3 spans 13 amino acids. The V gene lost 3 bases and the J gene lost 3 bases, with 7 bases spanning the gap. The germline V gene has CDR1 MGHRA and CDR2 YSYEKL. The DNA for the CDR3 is TGCGCCAGCAGCCATTATGTGACAGATACGCAGTATTTT. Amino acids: CASSHYVTDTQYF.

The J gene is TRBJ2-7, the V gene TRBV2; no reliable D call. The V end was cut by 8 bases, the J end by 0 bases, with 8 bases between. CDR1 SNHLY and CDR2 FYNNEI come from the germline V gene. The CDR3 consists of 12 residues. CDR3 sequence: CASVDISYEQYF. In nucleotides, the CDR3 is TGTGCCAGCGTCGACATCTCCTACGAGCAGTACTTC.

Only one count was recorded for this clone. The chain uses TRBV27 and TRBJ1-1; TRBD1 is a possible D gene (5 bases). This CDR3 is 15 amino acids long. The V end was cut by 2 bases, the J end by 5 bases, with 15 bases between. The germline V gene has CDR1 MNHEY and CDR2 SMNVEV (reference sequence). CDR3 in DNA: TGTGCCAGCAGTTTAGGCCCGGGGGTTCTGACTGAAGCTTTCTTT. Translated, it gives CASSLGPGVLTEAFF.

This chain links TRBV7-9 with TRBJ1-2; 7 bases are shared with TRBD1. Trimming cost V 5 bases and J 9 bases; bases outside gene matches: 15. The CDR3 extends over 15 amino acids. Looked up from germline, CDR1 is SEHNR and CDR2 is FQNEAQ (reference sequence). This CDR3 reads CASSITGDPSPSYTF. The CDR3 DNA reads TGTGCCAGCAGCATTACAGGGGATCCATCCCCAAGCTACACCTTC. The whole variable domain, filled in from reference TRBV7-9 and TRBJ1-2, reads DTGVSQNPRHKITKRGQNVTFRCDPISEHNRLYWYRQTLGQGPEFLTYFQNEAQLEKSRLLSDRFSAERPKGSFSTLEIQRTEQGDSAMYLCASSITGDPSPSYTFGSGTRLTVV.

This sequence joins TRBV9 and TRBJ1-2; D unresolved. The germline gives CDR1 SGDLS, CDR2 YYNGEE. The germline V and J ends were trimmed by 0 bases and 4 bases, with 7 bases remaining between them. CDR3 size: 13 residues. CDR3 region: CASSVDMGYGYTF. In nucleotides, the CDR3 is TGTGCCAGCAGCGTAGATATGGGCTATGGCTACACCTTC.

CDR3 in DNA: TGCGCCAGCAGCCAAGATGTACAGGGGCCTGGCTACACCTTC. Translated, it gives CASSQDVQGPGYTF. The rearrangement links TRBV4-3 to TRBJ1-2; TRBD1 matches at 7 bases. Losses at the gene ends were 0 bases for V and 7 bases for J; bases not matched to a gene: 5. This CDR3 comprises 14 residues. Germline CDR1 LGHNA, CDR2 YSLEER.

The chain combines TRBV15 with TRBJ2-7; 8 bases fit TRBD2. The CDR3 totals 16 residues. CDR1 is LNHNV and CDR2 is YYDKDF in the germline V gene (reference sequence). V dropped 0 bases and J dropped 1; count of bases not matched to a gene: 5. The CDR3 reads CATSRESSGSSYEQYF. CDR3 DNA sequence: TGTGCCACCAGCAGAGAAAGCAGCGGGAGTTCCTACGAGCAGTACTTC.

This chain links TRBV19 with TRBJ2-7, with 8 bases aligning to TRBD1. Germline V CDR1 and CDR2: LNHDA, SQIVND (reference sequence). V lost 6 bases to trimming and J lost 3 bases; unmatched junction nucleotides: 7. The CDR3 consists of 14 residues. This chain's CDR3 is CASSTGGVDYEQYF. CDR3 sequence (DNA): TGTGCCAGTAGCACAGGGGGAGTCGACTACGAGCAGTACTTC.

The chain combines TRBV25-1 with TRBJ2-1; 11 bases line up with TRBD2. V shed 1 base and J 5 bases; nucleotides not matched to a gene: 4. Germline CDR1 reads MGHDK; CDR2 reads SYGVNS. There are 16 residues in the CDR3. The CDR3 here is CASSEFGSGRDNEQFF. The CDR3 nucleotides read TGTGCCAGCAGTGAATTCGGTAGCGGGAGGGACAATGAGCAGTTCTTC.

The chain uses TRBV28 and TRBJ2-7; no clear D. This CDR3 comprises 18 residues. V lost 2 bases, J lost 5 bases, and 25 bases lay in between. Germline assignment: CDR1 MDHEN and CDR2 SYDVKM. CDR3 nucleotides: TGTGCCAGCAGTTTAAGCCGACTCAGCAAAAAATCTAGAGACGAGCAGTACTTC. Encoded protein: CASSLSRLSKKSRDEQYF.

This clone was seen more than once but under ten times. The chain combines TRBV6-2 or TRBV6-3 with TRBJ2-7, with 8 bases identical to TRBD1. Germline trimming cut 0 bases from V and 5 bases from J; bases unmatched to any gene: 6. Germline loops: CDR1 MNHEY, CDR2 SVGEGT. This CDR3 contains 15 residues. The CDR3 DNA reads TGTGCCAGCAGTTACTCAGACAGGGGATTCCACGAGCAGTACTTC. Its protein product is CASSYSDRGFHEQYF.